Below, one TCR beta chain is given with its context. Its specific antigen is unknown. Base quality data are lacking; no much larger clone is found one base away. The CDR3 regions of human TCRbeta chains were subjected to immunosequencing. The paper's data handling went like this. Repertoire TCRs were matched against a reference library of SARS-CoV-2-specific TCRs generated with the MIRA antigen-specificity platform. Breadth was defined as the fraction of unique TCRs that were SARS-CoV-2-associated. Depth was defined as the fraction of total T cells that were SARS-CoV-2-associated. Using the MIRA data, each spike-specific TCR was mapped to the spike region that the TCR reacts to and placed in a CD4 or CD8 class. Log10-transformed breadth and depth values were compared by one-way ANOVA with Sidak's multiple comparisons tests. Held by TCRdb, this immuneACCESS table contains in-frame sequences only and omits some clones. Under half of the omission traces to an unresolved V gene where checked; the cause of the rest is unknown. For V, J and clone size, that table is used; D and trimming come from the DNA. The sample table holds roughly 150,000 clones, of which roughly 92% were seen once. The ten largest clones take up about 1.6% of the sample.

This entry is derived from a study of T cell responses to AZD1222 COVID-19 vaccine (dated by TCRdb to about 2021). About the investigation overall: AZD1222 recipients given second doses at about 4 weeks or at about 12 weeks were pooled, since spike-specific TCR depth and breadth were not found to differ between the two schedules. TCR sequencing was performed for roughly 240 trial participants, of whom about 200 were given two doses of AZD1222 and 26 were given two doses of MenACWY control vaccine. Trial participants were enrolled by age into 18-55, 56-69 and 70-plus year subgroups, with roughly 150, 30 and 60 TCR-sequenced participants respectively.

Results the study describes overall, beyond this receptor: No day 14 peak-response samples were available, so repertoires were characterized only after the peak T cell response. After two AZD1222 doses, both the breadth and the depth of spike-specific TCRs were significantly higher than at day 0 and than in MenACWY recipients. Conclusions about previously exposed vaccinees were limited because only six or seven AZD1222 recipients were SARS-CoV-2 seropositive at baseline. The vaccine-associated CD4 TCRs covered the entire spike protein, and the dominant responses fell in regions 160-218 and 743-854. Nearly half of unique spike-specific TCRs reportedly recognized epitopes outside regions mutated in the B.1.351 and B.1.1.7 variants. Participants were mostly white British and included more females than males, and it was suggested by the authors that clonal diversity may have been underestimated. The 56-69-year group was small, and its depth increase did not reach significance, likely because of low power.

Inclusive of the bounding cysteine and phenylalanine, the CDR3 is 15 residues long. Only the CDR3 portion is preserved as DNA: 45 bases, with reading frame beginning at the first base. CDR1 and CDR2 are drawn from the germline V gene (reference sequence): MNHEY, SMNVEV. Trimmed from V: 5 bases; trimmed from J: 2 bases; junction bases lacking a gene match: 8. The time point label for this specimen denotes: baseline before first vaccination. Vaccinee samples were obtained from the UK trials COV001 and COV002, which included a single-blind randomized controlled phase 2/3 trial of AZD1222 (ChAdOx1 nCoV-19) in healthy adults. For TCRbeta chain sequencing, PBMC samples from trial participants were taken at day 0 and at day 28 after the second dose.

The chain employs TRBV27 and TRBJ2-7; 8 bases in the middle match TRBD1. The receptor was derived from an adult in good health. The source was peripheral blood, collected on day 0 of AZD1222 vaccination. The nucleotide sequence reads TGTGCCAGCAGTCCCATGGACAGGGCGCCCTACGAGCAGTACTTC. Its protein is CASSPMDRAPYEQYF.